Below are 17 T cell receptor beta chains sequenced from a single sample in a study of blood T cell repertoires in COVID-19. Method: immunoSEQ multiplex PCR; TCRdb's copy keeps in-frame clones and lacks some. Altogether roughly 300,000 clones are present, approximately 87% being singletons, with the ten largest covering approximately 1.4%. Sequencing was performed on peripheral blood. Receptors were obtained from a woman in her forties who had recovered from COVID-19.

The rearrangement joins TRBV10-1 to TRBJ2-2, with D hard to call. CDR1 and CDR2 (germline): WNHNN, SYGVQD (reference sequence). This CDR3 is 13 amino acids long. V lost 5 bases to trimming and J lost 5 bases, with 9 bases between them. The DNA for the CDR3 is TGCGCCAGCAGTATCGGGTGGACCGGGGAGCTGTTTTTT. Protein product: CASSIGWTGELFF.

This chain connects TRBV19 to TRBJ1-1, with D possibly matching TRBD1 (6 bases). In germline, CDR1 is LNHDA, CDR2 SQIVND (reference sequence). This CDR3 comprises 14 residues. V was shortened by 5 bases and J by 3 bases, with 13 bases between the two germline ends. Here the CDR3 DNA reads TGTGCCAGTAGTTCCAGGGGAGTGGACACTGAAGCTTTCTTT. This encodes CASSSRGVDTEAFF.

The rearrangement joins TRBV10-3 to TRBJ1-2, with a weak D call TRBD1 (6 bases). Germline values: CDR1 ENHRY, CDR2 SYGVKD. The V end was cut by 0 bases, the J end by 2 bases, with 10 bases between. This CDR3 comprises 15 residues. The chain's CDR3 is CAISESRGANYGYTF. CDR3 DNA sequence: TGTGCCATCAGTGAGTCACGGGGGGCCAACTATGGCTACACCTTC.

The chain combines TRBV2 with TRBJ2-1; 14 nucleotides match TRBD2. The V gene end was trimmed by 7 bases and the J gene end by 1 base; junction bases not matched to a gene: 6. The CDR3 contains 17 residues. The germline V gene has CDR1 SNHLY and CDR2 FYNNEI. CDR3: CASKKGLAGGSYNEQFF. The CDR3 nucleotides are TGTGCCAGCAAAAAAGGACTAGCGGGGGGTTCCTACAATGAGCAGTTCTTC.

The chain joins TRBV18 to TRBJ1-1; D is perhaps TRBD1 (5 bases). CDR3 length: 15 residues. Trimming removed 2 bases at V and 1 base at J, with 11 bases between. In germline, CDR1 is KGHSH, CDR2 LQKENI. CDR3 nucleotides: TGTGCCAGCTCACCAATGGACGGGGGGAACACTGAAGCTTTCTTT. It translates to CASSPMDGGNTEAFF.

The CDR3 sequence: CASSRSGAETQYF. Here the CDR3 DNA reads TGTGCCAGCAGCCGTAGCGGGGCGGAGACCCAGTACTTC. The V gene is TRBV7-2, the J gene TRBJ2-5, with 8 nucleotides matching TRBD2. The germline V gene encodes CDR1 SGHTA and CDR2 FQGNSA. Trimming cost V 5 bases and J 5 bases; bases outside gene matches: 4. This CDR3 spans 13 amino acids.

DNA for the CDR3: TGTGCCTGGAGTGTACAGGGGCCCCAGCATTTT. It codes for CAWSVQGPQHF. J is TRBJ1-5 and V is TRBV30, with a possible D match to TRBD1 (6 bases). The CDR3 extends over 11 amino acids. The V end was cut by 0 bases, the J end by 9 bases, with 6 bases between. The germline CDR1 and CDR2 sequences are GTSNPN and SVGIG (reference sequence).

The table lists this clone with a count of one. The J gene is TRBJ1-1, the V gene TRBV11-2; D may be TRBD1 (5 bases). The V end was cut by 3 bases, the J end by 4 bases, with 15 bases between. CDR3 length: 15 amino acids. The germline V gene encodes CDR1 SGHAT and CDR2 FQNNGV. In DNA form, the CDR3 reads TGTGCCAGCAGCTTGCGGGAATTGGGACTCACTGAAGCTTTCTTT. Amino acids: CASSLRELGLTEAFF. Variable domain in full (rest from reference TRBV11-2 and TRBJ1-1): EAGVAQSPRYKIIEKRQSVAFWCNPISGHATLYWYQQILGQGPKLLIQFQNNGVVDDSQLPKDRFSAERLKGVDSTLKIQPAKLEDSAVYLCASSLRELGLTEAFFGQGTRLTVV.

There are many counts of this clone. This chain links TRBV5-6 with TRBJ1-1; D is unclear. The CDR3 runs 12 residues. The V gene lost 1 base and the J gene lost 7 bases, with 8 bases spanning the gap. From germline, CDR1 is SGHDT and CDR2 YYEEEE. The CDR3 nucleotides read TGTGCCAGCAGCTTGAATCCCGGTGAAGCTTTCTTT. Translation gives CASSLNPGEAFF.

The gene calls are TRBV30 and TRBJ1-2, with 8 bases identical to TRBD1. CDR1 is GTSNPN, CDR2 SVGIG, per germline (reference sequence). The V segment lost 7 bases and the J segment 4 bases; nucleotides outside the gene matches: 2. This CDR3 region has 11 residues. The CDR3: CASQGGYGYTF. CDR3 in DNA: TGTGCCTCACAGGGGGGCTATGGCTACACCTTC.

A note on this clone: The junction differs from germline at one of its ends, possibly a read error. The J gene is TRBJ1-6, the V gene TRBV29-1; 10 bases are shared with TRBD1. The CDR3 is 11 amino acids. Per the germline V gene, CDR1 is SQVTM and CDR2 is ANQGSEA. The CDR3 region has the DNA TGCAGCGTTGACCCCCGGGACAGGGGATACTTT. Amino acids: CSVDPRDRGYF.

The V gene is TRBV6-6, the J gene TRBJ2-1, with 8 bases identical to TRBD1. The CDR3 length is 15 residues. Germline CDR1 reads MNHNY; CDR2 reads SVGAGI (reference sequence). The trim removed 0 bases at V and 4 bases at J, leaving 2 bases unmatched. CDR3 protein: CASSYSTGGYNEQFF. The CDR3 coding sequence is TGTGCCAGCAGTTACTCCACAGGGGGTTACAATGAGCAGTTCTTC.

The chain couples TRBV18 to TRBJ2-7; 10 bases align to TRBD2. The CDR3 totals 17 residues. Per the germline V gene, CDR1 is KGHSH and CDR2 is LQKENI. Unmatched junction bases numbered 8, after V lost 3 bases and J lost 0 bases. This CDR3 is CASSPASGLASSYEQYF. Here the CDR3 DNA reads TGTGCCAGCTCACCCGCCTCGGGACTAGCGAGCTCCTACGAGCAGTACTTC.

The V call is TRBV3-1 (or the pseudogene TRBV3-2), the J call TRBJ1-5; D not certain. Germline assignment: CDR1 LGHDT and CDR2 YNNKEL (reference sequence). The CDR3 consists of 14 residues. Trimming pared 1 base from V and 10 bases from J, leaving 14 bases between. CDR3 DNA sequence: TGTGCCAGCAGCCAAGGAGGGCCCGGGATCCCCCAGCATTTT. Its translation is CASSQGGPGIPQHF.

The sample holds one count of this clone. CDR3 in amino acids: CTSSRGDRVNGQPQHF. Written as DNA, the CDR3 is TGCACCAGCAGCCGAGGGGACAGGGTGAACGGTCAGCCCCAGCATTTT. V is TRBV1 and J is TRBJ1-5; TRBD1, the table's D call, lacks a check against the DNA. TRBV1 is a pseudogene locus. The CDR3 contains 16 residues.

The chain uses TRBV9 and TRBJ1-3, with D unclear. CDR3 length: 17 residues. Germline loops: CDR1 SGDLS, CDR2 YYNGEE. V was clipped by 3 bases and J by 2 bases, with 18 bases between them. The DNA of the CDR3 is TGTGCCAGCAGCGCGAGTCTTCGGAGGGTAACTGGAAACACCATATATTTT. The encoded protein is CASSASLRRVTGNTIYF.

The chain joins TRBV11-3 to TRBJ2-1, with 9 nucleotides matching TRBD2. Germline V gene data show CDR1 as SGHNT and CDR2 as YENEEA. The CDR3 is made up of 17 amino acids. With V trimmed by 1 base and J by 4 bases, 8 bases remained unmatched. CDR3 DNA sequence: TGTGCCAGCAGCTTAGGGTGGGATAGCGGGGGTTACAATGAGCAGTTCTTC. Amino acids: CASSLGWDSGGYNEQFF. Full variable domain (outside the CDR3, taken from reference TRBV11-3 and TRBJ2-1): EAGVVQSPRYKIIEKKQPVAFWCNPISGHNTLYWYLQNLGQGPELLIRYENEEAVDDSQLPKDRFSAERLKGVDSTLKIQPAELGDSAVYLCASSLGWDSGGYNEQFFGPGTRLTVL.